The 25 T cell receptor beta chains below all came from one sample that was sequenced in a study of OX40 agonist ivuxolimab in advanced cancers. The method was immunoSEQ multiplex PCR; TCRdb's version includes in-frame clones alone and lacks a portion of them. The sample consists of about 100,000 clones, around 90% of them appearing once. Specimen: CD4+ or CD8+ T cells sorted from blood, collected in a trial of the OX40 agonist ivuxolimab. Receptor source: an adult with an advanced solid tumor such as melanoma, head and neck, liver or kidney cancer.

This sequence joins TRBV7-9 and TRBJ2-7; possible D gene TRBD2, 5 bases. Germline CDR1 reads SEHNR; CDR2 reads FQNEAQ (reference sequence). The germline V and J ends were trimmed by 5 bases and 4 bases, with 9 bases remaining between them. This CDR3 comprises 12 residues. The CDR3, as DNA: TGTGCCAGCAGCATTCTAGCTTACGAGCAGTACTTC. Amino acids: CASSILAYEQYF.

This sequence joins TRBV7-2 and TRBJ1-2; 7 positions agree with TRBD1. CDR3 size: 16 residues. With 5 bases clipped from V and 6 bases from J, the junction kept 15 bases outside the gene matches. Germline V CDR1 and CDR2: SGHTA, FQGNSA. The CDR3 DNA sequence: TGTGCCAGCAGCCCAACAACACAGGGGTTTAGGCATGGCTACACCTTC. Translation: CASSPTTQGFRHGYTF. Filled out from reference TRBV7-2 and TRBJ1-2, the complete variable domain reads GAGVSQSPSNKVTEKGKDVELRCDPISGHTALYWYRQSLGQGLEFLIYFQGNSAPDKSGLPSDRFSAERTGGSVSTLTIQRTQQEDSAVYLCASSPTTQGFRHGYTFGSGTRLTVV.

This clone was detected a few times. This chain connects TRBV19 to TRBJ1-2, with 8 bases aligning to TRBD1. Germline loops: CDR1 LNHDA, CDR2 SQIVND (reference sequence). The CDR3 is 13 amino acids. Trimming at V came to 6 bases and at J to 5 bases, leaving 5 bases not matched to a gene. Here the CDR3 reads CASSEDRVYGYTF. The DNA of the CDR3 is TGTGCCAGTAGCGAGGACAGGGTTTATGGCTACACCTTC.

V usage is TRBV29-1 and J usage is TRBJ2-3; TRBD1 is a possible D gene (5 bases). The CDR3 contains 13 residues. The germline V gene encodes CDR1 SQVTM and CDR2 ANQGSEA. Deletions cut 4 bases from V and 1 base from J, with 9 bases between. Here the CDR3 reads CSVGGSGTDTQYF. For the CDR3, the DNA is TGCAGCGTTGGGGGCTCTGGCACAGATACGCAGTATTTT.

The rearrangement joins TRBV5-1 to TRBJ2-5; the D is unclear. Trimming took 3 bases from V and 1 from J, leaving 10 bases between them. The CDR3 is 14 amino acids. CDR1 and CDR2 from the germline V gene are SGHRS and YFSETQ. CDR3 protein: CASSSGGLQETQYF. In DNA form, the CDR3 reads TGCGCCAGCAGCTCGGGCGGTCTCCAAGAGACCCAGTACTTC.

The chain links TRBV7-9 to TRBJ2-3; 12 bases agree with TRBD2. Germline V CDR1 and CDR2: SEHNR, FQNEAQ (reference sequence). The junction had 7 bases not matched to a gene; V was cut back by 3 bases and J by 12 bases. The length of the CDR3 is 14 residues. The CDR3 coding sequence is TGTGCCAGCAGCTTCACCAGACTAGCGGGAGTTCAGTATTTT. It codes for CASSFTRLAGVQYF.

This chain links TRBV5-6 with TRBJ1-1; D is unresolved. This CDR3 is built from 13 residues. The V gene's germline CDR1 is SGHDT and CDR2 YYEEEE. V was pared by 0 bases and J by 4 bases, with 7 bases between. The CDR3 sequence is CASSLEQITEAFF. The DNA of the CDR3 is TGTGCCAGCAGCTTGGAACAGATCACTGAAGCTTTCTTT.

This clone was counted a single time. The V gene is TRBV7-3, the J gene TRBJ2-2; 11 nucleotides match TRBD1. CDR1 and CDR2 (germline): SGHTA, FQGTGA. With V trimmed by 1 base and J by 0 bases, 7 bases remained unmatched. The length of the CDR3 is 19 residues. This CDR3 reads CASSLSPLGQGANTGELFF. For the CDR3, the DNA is TGTGCCAGCAGCTTAAGCCCCCTGGGACAGGGGGCGAACACCGGGGAGCTGTTTTTT.

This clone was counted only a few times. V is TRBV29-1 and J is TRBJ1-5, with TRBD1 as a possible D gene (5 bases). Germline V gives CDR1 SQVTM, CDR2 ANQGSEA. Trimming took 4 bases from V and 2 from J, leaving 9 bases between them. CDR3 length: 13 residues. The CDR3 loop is CSVGPGRNQPQHF. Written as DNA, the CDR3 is TGCAGCGTTGGTCCAGGGCGCAATCAGCCCCAGCATTTT.

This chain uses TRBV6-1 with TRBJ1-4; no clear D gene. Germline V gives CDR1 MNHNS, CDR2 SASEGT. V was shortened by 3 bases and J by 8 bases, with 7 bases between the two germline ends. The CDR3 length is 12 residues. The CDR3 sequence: CASSERREKLFF. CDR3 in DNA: TGTGCCAGCAGTGAGCGGCGGGAAAAACTGTTTTTT.

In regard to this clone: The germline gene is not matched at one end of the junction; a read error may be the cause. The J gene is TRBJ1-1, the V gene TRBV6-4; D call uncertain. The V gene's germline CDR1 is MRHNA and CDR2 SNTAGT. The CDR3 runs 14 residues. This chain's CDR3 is CASSELRLPTGAFF. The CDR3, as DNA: TGTGCCAGCAGTGAGCTTCGGCTCCCCACTGGAGCTTTCTTT.

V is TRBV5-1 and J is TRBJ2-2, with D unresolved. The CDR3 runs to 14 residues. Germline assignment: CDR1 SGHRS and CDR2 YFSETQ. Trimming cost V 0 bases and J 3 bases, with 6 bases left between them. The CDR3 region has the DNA TGCGCCAGCAGCTTGGGACTGGACACCGGGGAGCTGTTTTTT. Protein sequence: CASSLGLDTGELFF.

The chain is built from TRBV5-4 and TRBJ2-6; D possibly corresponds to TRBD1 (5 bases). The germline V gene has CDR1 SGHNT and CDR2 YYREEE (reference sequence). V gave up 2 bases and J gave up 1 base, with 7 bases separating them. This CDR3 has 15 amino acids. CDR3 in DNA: TGTGCCAGCAGCTTCAGGGAATCTGGGGCCAACGTCCTGACTTTC. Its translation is CASSFRESGANVLTF. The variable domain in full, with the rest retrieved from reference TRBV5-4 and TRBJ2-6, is ETGVTQSPTHLIKTRGQQVTLRCSSQSGHNTVSWYQQALGQGPQFIFQYYREEENGRGNFPPRFSGLQFPNYSSELNVNALELDDSALYLCASSFRESGANVLTFGAGSRLTVL.

In DNA, the CDR3 is TGTGCCAGCAGTTTAGGACTTGTTGGAAACACCATATATTTT. This sequence encodes CASSLGLVGNTIYF. The chain carries TRBV28 and TRBJ1-3; no firm D call. The CDR3 consists of 14 residues. V was trimmed by 2 bases and J by 3 bases, leaving 8 bases between them. The germline CDR1 and CDR2 sequences are MDHEN and SYDVKM.

The CDR3 sequence is CASSELYNSPLHF. CDR3 DNA sequence: TGTGCCAGCAGCGAACTTTATAATTCACCCCTCCACTTT. The chain links TRBV11-3 to TRBJ1-6; D gene unclear. Trimming left V 5 bases short and J 4 bases short, with 6 bases between. Germline assignment: CDR1 SGHNT and CDR2 YENEEA. The CDR3 is made up of 13 amino acids. Full variable domain (missing parts from reference TRBV11-3 and TRBJ1-6): EAGVVQSPRYKIIEKKQPVAFWCNPISGHNTLYWYLQNLGQGPELLIRYENEEAVDDSQLPKDRFSAERLKGVDSTLKIQPAELGDSAVYLCASSELYNSPLHFGNGTRLTVT.

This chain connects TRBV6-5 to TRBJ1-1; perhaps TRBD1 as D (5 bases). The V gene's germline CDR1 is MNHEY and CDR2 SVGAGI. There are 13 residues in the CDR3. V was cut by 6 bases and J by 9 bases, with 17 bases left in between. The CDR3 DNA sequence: TGTGCCAGCAGAGTTTCAGGGTACACGAAAGCTTTCTTT. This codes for CASRVSGYTKAFF.

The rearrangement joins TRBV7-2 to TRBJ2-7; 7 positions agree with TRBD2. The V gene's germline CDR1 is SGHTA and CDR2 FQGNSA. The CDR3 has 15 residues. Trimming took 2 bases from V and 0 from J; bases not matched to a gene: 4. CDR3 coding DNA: TGTGCCAGCAGCTTACGGGCTAGCGGCTCCTACGAGCAGTACTTC. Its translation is CASSLRASGSYEQYF.

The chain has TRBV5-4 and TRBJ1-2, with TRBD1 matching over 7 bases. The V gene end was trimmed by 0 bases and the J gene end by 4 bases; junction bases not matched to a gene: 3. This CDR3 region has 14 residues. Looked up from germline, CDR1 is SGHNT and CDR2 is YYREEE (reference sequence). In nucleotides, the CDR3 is TGTGCCAGCAGCTTGGTCGACAGGGCCTATGGCTACACCTTC. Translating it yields CASSLVDRAYGYTF.

The CDR3: CASSPPSRVETQYF. CDR3 nucleotides: TGTGCCAGCTCACCACCGAGCAGAGTGGAGACCCAGTACTTC. V gene TRBV18 combines with J gene TRBJ2-5; no clear D. The germline gives CDR1 KGHSH, CDR2 LQKENI. The V end was cut by 0 bases, the J end by 5 bases, with 10 bases between. This CDR3 spans 14 amino acids.

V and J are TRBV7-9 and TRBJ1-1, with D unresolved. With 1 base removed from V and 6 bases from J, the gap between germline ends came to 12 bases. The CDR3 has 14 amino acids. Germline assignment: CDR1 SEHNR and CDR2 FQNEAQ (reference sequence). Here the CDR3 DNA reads TGTGCCAGCAGCTTAGATAAGTTTAACGCTGAAGCTTTCTTT. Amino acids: CASSLDKFNAEAFF.

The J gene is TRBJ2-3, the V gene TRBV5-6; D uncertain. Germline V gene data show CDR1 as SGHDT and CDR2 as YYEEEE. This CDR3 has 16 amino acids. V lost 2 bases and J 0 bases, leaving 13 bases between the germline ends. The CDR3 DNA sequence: TGTGCCAGCAGCTTAGGGTACCAGCCTAGCACAGATACGCAGTATTTT. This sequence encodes CASSLGYQPSTDTQYF.

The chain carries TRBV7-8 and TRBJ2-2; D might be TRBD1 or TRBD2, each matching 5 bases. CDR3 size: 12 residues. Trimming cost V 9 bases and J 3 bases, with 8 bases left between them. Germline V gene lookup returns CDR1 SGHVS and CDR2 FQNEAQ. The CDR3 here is CARGRDTGELFF. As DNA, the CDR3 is TGTGCCAGGGGACGGGACACCGGGGAGCTGTTTTTT. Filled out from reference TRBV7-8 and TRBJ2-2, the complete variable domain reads GAGVSQSPRYKVAKRGQDVALRCDPISGHVSLFWYQQALGQGPEFLTYFQNEAQLDKSGLPSDRFFAERPEGSVSTLKIQRTQQEDSAVYLCARGRDTGELFFGEGSRLTVL.

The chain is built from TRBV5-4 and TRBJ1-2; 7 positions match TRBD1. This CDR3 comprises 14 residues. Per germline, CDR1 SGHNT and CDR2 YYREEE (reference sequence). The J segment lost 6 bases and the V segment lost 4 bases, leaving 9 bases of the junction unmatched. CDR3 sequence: CASSRRQGGNGYTF. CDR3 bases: TGTGCCAGCAGCCGGAGACAGGGAGGAAATGGCTACACCTTC.

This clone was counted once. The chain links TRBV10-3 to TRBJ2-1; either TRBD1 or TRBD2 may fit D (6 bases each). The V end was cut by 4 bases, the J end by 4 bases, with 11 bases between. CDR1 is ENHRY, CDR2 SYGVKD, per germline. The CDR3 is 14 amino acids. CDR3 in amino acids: CAISGEDRYNEQFF. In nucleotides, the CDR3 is TGTGCCATCAGTGGGGAGGACAGATACAATGAGCAGTTCTTC.

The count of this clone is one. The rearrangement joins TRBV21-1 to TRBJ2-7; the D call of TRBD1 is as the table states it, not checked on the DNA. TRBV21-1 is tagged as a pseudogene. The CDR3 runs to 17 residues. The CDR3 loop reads CASSSRDRPRLGYEQYF. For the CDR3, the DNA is TGTGCCAGCAGCTCCCGGGACAGGCCTCGCCTAGGCTACGAGCAGTACTTC.